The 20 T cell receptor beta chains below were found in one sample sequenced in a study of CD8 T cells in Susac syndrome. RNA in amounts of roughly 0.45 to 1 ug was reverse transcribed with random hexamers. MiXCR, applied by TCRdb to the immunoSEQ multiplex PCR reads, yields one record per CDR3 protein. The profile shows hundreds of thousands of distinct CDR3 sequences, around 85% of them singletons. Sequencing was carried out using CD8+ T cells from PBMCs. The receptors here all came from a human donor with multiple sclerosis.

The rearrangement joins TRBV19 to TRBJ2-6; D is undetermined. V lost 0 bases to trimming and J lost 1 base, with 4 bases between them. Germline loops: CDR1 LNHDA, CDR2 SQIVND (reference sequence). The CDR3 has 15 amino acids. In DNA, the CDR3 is TGTGCCAGTAGTATAGAAGGATCTGGGGCCAACGTCCTGACTTTC. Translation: CASSIEGSGANVLTF.

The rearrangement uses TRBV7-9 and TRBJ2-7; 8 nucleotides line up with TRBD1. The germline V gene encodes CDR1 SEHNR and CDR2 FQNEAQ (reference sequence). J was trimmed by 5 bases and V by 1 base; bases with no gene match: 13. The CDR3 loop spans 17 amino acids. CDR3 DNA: TGTGCCAGCAGCTTAGGGGTTTTTGGACAGGGTGACCACGAGCAGTACTTC. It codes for CASSLGVFGQGDHEQYF.

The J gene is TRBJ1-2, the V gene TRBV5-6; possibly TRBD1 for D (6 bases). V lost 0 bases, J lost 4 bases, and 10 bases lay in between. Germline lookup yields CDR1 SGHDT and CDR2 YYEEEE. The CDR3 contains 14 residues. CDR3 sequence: CASSLAGVGYGYTF. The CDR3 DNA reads TGTGCCAGCAGCTTGGCAGGGGTCGGCTATGGCTACACCTTC.

The CDR3 loop reads CATRTGFDTEAFF. The DNA of the CDR3 is TGTGCCACCCGGACAGGGTTCGACACTGAAGCTTTCTTT. V and J are TRBV25-1 and TRBJ1-1, with TRBD1 matching 8 bases. Germline V gives CDR1 MGHDK, CDR2 SYGVNS. With 10 bases clipped from V and 3 bases from J, the junction kept 7 bases outside the gene matches. The CDR3 contains 13 residues.

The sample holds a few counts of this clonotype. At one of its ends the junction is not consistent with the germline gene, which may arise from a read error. CDR3 nucleotides: TGTGCTAGCAGCCGGACAGGCGACACTGAAGCTTTCTTT. Its protein is CASSRTGDTEAFF. The chain employs TRBV7-7 and TRBJ1-1, with 7 bases fitting TRBD1. This CDR3 region has 13 residues. CDR1 is SSHAT and CDR2 is FNYEAQ in the germline V gene (reference sequence).

The CDR3 DNA reads as TGTGCCAGCAGCCAAGATAGGTGGGCCTACGGCAATGAGCAGTTCTTC. It specifies CASSQDRWAYGNEQFF. The V call is TRBV4-2, the J call TRBJ2-1; no reliable D call. Between the trimmed V and J ends, which lost 0 bases and 6 bases, there was a span of 15 bases. Germline CDR1 LGHNA, CDR2 YNFKEQ. This CDR3 has 16 residues.

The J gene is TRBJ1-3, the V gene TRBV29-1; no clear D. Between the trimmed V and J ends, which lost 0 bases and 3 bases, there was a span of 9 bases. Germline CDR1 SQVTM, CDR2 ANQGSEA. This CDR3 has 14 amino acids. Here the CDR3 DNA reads TGCAGCGTTGAAGACGGACCTCGTGGAAACACCATATATTTT. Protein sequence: CSVEDGPRGNTIYF.

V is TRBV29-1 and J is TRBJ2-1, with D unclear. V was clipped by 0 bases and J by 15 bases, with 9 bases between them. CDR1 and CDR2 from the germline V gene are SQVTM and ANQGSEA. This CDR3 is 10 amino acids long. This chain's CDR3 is CSVEDYRRFF. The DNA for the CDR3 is TGCAGCGTTGAAGATTACCGGCGGTTCTTC.

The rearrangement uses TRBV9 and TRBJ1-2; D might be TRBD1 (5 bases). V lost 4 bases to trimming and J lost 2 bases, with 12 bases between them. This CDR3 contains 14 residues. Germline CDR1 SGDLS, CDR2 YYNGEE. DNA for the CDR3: TGTGCCAGCAGCCCCGCGGACATAAACTATGGCTACACCTTC. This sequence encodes CASSPADINYGYTF. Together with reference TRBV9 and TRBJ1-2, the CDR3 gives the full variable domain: DSGVTQTPKHLITATGQRVTLRCSPRSGDLSVYWYQQSLDQGLQFLIQYYNGEERAKGNILERFSAQQFPDLHSELNLSSLELGDSALYFCASSPADINYGYTFGSGTRLTVV.

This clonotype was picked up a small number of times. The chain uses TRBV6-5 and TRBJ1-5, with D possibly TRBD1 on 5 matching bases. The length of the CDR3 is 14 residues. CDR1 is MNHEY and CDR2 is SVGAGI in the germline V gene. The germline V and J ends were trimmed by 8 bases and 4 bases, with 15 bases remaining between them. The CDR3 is CASGVLGENQPQHF. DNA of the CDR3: TGTGCCAGCGGGGTCTTAGGGGAAAATCAGCCCCAGCATTTT.

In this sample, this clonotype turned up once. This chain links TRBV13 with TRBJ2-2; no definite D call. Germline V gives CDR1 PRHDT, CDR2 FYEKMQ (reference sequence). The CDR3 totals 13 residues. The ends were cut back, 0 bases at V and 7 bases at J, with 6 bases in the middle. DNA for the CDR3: TGTGCCAGCAGCTTAGGACTATTCGGGGAGCTGTTTTTT. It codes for CASSLGLFGELFF.

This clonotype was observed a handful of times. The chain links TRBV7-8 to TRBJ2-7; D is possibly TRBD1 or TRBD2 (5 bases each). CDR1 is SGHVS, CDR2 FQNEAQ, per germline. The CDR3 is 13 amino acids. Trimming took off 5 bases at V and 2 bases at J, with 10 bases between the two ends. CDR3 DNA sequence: TGTGCCAGCAGCGGGGCGGAGGCCTACGAGCAGTACTTC. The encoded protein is CASSGAEAYEQYF.

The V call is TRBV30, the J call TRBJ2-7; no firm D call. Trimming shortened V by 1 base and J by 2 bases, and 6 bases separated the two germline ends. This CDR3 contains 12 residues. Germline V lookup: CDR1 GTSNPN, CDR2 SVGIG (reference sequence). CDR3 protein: CAWSGVAYEQYF. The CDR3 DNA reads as TGTGCCTGGAGTGGGGTGGCCTACGAGCAGTACTTC.

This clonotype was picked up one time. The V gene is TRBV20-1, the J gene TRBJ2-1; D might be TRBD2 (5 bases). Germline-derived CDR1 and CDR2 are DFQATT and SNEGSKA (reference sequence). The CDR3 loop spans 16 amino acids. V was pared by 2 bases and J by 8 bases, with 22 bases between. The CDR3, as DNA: TGCAGTGCTAGACCATCGTTGGCGGGTGGTTTGGATGAGCAGTTCTTC. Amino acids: CSARPSLAGGLDEQFF.

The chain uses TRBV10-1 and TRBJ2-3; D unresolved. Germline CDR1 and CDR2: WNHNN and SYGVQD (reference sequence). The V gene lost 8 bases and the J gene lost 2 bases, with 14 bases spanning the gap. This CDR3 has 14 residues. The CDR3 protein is CASLVSGPTDTQYF. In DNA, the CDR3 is TGCGCCAGCTTAGTAAGTGGACCCACAGATACGCAGTATTTT.

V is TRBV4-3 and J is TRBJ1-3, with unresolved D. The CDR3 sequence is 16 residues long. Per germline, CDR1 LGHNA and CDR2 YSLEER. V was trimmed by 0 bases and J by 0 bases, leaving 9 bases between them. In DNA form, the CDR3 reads TGCGCCAGCAGCCAAGATATCCGCCGCTCTGGAAACACCATATATTTT. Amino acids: CASSQDIRRSGNTIYF.

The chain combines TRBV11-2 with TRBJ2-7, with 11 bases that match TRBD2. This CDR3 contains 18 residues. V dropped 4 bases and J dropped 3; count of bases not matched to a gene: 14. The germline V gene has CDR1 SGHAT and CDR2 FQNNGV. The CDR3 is CASSSPLAGGAKGYEQYF. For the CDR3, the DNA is TGTGCCAGCAGCTCTCCCCTAGCGGGAGGTGCGAAGGGCTACGAGCAGTACTTC.

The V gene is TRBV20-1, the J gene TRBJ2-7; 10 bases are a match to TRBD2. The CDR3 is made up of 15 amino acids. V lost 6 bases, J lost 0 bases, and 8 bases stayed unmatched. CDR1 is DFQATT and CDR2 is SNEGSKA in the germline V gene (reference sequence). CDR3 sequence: CSASPPSGSSYEQYF. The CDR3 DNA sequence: TGCAGTGCCAGTCCCCCTAGCGGGAGCTCCTACGAGCAGTACTTC.

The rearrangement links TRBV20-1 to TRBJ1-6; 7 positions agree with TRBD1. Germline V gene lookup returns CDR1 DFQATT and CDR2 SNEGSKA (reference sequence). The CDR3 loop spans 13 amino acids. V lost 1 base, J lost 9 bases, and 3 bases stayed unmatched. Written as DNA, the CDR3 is TGCAGTGCTAGAGGAGGGGGCAGTTCACCCCTCCACTTT. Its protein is CSARGGGSSPLHF.

CDR3 region: CASSPWRVTGSNQPQHF. CDR3 sequence (DNA): TGTGCCAGCAGTCCGTGGAGGGTAACAGGGAGCAATCAGCCCCAGCATTTT. This sequence joins TRBV27 and TRBJ1-5, with D perhaps matching TRBD1 (6 bases). CDR1 MNHEY and CDR2 SMNVEV come from the germline V gene (reference sequence). The V end lost 5 bases, the J end lost 1 base, and 18 bases lay between the germline ends. The length of the CDR3 is 17 residues.